This T cell receptor (beta chain) was documented in a study of T cell responses to AZD1222 COVID-19 vaccine. General observations from the study: Clonal diversity was possibly underestimated, and white British individuals and females predominated among donors.

Using immunoSEQ multiplex PCR, the repertoire was profiled, and TCRdb retains in-frame clones only, with some absent. The sample includes fewer than 120,000 clones, 85% to 90% of them seen just once. A note on this clone: The antigen is unknown.

This CDR3 region has 16 residues. The chain joins TRBV21-1 to TRBJ2-2; the DNA was not used to check the table's D call, TRBD1. TRBV21-1 counts as a pseudogene. Material: peripheral blood, obtained 28 days after the second AZD1222 dose. This receptor was taken from an adult who received the AZD1222 COVID-19 vaccine. Here the CDR3 DNA reads TGTGCCAGCAGCTCACCCGCAGGGCCAATGTCCGGGGAGCTGTTTTTT. The encoded protein is CASSSPAGPMSGELFF.